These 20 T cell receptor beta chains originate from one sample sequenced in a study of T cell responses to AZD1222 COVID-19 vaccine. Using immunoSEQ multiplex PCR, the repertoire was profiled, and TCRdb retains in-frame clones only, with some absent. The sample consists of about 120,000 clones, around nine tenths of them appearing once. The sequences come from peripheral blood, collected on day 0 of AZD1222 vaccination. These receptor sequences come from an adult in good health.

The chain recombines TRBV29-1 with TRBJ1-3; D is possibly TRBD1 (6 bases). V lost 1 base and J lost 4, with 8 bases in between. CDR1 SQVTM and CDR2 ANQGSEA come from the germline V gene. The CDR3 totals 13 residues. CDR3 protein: CSVEAGAGNTIYF. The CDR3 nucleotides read TGCAGCGTTGAAGCAGGGGCAGGAAACACCATATATTTT.

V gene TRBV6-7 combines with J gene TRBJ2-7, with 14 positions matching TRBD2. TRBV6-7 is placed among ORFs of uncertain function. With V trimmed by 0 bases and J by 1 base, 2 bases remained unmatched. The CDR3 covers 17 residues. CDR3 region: CASSYSTSGRVSYEQYF. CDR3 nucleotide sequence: TGTGCCAGCAGTTACTCGACTAGCGGGAGGGTATCCTACGAGCAGTACTTC.

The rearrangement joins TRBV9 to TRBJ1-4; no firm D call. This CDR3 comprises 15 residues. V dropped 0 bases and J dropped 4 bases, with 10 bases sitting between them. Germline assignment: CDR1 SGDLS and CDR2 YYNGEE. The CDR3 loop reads CASSVGTLVNEKLFF. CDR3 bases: TGTGCCAGCAGCGTAGGGACCTTAGTTAATGAAAAACTGTTTTTT.

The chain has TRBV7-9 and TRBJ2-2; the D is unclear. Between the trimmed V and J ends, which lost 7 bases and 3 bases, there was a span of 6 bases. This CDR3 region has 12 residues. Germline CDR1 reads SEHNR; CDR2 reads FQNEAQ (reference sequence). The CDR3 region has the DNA TGTGCCAGCATGCCCGACACCGGGGAGCTGTTTTTT. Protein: CASMPDTGELFF.

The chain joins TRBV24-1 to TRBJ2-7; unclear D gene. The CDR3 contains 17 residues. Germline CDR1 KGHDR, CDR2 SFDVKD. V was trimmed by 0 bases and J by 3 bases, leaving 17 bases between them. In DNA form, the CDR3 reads TGTGCCACCAGTGATTTGGTAAGACCCCGAAGGGACTACGAGCAGTACTTC. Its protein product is CATSDLVRPRRDYEQYF.

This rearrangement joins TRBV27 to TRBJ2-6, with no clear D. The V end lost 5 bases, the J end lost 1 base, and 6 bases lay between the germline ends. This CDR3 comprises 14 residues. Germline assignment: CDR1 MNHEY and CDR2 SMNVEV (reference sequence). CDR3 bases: TGTGCCAGCAGTGCTACGTCTGGGGCCAACGTCCTGACTTTC. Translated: CASSATSGANVLTF.

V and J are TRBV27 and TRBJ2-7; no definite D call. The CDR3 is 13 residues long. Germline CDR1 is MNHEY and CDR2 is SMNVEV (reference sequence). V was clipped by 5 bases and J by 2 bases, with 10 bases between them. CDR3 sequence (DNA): TGTGCCAGCAGTCAAACAGTAACCTACGAGCAGTACTTC. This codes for CASSQTVTYEQYF.

CDR3 sequence (DNA): TGTGCCAGCAGCTTGGACAGGGGTTGGCTGCAGGACTATGGCTACACCTTC. Translation: CASSLDRGWLQDYGYTF. The genes are TRBV5-6 and TRBJ1-2; 7 bases match TRBD1. Germline CDR1 reads SGHDT; CDR2 reads YYEEEE. CDR3 length: 17 amino acids. Trimming took 0 bases from V and 3 from J; bases not matched to a gene: 11.

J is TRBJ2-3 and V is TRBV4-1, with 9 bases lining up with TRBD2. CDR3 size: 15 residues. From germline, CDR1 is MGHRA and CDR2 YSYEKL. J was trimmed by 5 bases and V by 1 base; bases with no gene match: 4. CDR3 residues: CASSQGGRAGDTQYF. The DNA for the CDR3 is TGCGCCAGCAGCCAAGGCGGGAGGGCCGGAGATACGCAGTATTTT.

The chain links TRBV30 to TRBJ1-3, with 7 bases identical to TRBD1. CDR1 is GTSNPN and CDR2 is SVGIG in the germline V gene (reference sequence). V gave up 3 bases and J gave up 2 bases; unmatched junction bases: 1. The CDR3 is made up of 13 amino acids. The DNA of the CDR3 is TGTGCCTGGAGGGGACAGCCTGGAAACACCATATATTTT. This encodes CAWRGQPGNTIYF.

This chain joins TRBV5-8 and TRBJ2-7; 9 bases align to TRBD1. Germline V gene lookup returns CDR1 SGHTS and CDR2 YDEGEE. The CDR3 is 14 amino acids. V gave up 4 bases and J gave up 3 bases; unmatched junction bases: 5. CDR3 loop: CASSRRDRDYEQYF. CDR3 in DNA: TGTGCCAGCAGCCGCCGGGACAGGGACTACGAGCAGTACTTC.

The CDR3 loop is CASSELAGSGELFF. As DNA, the CDR3 is TGCGCCAGCAGCGAACTAGCGGGGAGCGGGGAGCTGTTTTTT. This chain uses TRBV5-1 with TRBJ2-2, with 10 nucleotides matching TRBD2. The CDR3 sequence is 14 residues long. After removal of 4 bases from V and 7 bases from J, the junction contained 4 bases not matched to a gene. In germline, CDR1 is SGHRS, CDR2 YFSETQ.

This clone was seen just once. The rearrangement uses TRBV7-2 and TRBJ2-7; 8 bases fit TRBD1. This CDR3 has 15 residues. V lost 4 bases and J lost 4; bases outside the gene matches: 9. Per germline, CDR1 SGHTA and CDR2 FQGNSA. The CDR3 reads CASSSPRQGLYEQYF. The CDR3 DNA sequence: TGTGCCAGCAGCTCGCCGAGACAGGGGCTGTACGAGCAGTACTTC.

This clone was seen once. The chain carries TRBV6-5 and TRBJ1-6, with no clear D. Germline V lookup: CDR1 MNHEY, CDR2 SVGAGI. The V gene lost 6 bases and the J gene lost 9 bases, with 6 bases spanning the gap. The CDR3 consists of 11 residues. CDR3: CASRAFSPLHF. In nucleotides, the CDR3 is TGTGCCAGCAGAGCCTTTTCACCCCTCCACTTT.

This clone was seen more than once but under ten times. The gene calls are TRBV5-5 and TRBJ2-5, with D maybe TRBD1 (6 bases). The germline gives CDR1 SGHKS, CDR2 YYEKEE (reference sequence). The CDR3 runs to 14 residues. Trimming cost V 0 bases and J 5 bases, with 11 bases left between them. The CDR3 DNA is TGTGCCAGCAGCTTGGTAGGGGGTGGGGAGACCCAGTACTTC. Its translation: CASSLVGGGETQYF. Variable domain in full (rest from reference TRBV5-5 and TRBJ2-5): DAGVTQSPTHLIKTRGQQVTLRCSPISGHKSVSWYQQVLGQGPQFIFQYYEKEERGRGNFPDRFSARQFPNYSSELNVNALLLGDSALYLCASSLVGGGETQYFGPGTRLLVL.

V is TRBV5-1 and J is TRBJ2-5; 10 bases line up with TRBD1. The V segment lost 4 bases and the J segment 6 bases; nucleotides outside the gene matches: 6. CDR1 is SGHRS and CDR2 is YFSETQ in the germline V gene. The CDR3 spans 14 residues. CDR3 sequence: CASSAGQGRQTQYF. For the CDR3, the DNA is TGCGCCAGCAGCGCGGGACAGGGGAGGCAGACCCAGTACTTC.

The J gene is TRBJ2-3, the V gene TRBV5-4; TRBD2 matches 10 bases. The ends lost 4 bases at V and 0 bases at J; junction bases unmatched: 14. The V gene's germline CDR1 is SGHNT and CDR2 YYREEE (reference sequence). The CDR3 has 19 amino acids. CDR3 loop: CASSPSLSGRLRSTDTQYF. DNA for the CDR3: TGTGCCAGCAGCCCTTCTCTTAGCGGGAGGCTGAGAAGCACAGATACGCAGTATTTT.

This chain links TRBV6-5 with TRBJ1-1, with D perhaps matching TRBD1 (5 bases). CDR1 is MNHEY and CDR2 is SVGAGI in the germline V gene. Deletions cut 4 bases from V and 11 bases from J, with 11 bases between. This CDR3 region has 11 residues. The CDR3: CASSSGSSAFF. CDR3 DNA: TGTGCCAGCAGTTCAGGGAGTTCGGCTTTCTTT.

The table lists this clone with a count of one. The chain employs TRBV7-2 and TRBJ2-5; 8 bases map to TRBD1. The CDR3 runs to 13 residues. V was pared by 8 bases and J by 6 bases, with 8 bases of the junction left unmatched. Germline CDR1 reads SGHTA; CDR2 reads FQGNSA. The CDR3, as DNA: TGTGCCAGCGCACCGGACAGGGTACAGACCCAGTACTTC. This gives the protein CASAPDRVQTQYF.

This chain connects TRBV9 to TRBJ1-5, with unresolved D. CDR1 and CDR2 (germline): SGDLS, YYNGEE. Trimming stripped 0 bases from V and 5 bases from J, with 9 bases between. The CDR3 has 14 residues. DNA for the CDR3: TGTGCCAGCAGCGTAGGGGTTTTGGATCAGCCCCAGCATTTT. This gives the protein CASSVGVLDQPQHF.